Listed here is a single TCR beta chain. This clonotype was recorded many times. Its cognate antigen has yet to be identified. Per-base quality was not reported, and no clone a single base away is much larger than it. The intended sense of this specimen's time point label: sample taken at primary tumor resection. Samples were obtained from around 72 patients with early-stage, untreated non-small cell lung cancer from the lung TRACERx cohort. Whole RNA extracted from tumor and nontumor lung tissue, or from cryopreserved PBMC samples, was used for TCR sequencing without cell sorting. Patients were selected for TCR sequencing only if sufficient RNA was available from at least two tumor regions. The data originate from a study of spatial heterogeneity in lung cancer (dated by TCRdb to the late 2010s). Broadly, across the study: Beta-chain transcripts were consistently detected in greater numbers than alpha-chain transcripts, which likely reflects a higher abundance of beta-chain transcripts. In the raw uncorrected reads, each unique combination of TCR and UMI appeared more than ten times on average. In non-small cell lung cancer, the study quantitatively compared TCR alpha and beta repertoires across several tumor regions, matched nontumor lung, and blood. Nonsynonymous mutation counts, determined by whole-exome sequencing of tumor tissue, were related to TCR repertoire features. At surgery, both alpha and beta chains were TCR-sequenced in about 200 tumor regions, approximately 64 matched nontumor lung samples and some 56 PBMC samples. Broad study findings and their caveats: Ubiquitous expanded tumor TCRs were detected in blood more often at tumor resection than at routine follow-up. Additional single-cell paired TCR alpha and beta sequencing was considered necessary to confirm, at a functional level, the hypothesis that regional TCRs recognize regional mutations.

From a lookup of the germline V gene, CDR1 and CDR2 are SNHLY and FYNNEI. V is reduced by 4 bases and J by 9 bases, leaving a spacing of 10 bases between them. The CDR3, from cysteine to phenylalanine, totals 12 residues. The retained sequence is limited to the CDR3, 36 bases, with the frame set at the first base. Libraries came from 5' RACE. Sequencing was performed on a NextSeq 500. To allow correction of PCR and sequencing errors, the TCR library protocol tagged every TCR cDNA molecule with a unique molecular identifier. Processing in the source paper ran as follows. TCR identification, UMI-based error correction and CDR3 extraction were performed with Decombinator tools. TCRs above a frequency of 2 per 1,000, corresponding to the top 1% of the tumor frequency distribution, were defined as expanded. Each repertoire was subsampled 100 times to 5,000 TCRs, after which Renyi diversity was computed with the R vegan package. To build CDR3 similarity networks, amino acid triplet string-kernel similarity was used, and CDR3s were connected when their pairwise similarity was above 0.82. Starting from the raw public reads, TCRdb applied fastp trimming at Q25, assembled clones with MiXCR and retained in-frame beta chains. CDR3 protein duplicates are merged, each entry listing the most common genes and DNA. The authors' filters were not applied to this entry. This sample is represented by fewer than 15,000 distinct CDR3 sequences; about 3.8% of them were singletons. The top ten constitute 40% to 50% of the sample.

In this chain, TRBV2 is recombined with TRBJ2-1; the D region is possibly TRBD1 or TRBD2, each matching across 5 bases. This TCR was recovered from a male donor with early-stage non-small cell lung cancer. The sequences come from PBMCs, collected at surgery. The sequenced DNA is TGTGCCAGCAGTGTCGGGACGGCTGAGCAGTTCTTC. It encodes CASSVGTAEQFF.